The rows below give T cell receptor beta chains drawn from one sample of a study of blood T cells in healthy people across ages. One entry per CDR3 protein, called by TCRdb with MiXCR from the 5' RACE reads. The table lists some 1,800,000 distinct CDR3 sequences, about 39% of them singletons. Sequencing was done on a sample of blood. The receptors were gathered from a human donor in good health. Both conserved end residues are part of each CDR3. Each record gives: CDR3 length, D gene, V gene, J gene, clone size, CDR3 protein, CDR3 DNA. The D gene is left open where the match is weak. The listing skips clone size in some rows; elsewhere it reads once, few, many or a size class.

22,.,TRBV19,TRBJ2-6,.,CASSSGALFGTVRNSGANVLTF,TGTGCCAGTAGTAGTGGGGCTCTTTTCGGTACAGTGAGAAACTCTGGGGCCAACGTCCTGACTTTC
15,TRBD1,TRBV6-5,TRBJ2-7,.,CASKKAGTGGYEQYF,TGTGCCAGCAAAAAAGCCGGGACAGGGGGATACGAGCAGTACTTC
18,.,TRBV7-9,TRBJ2-6,few,CASSLGVGGYSGANVLTF,TGTGCCAGCAGCTTAGGGGTTGGGGGATACTCTGGGGCCAACGTCCTGACTTTC
13,.,TRBV12-3/TRBV12-4,TRBJ2-7,.,CASRWGHFYEQYF,TGTGCCAGCAGGTGGGGGCATTTCTACGAGCAGTACTTC
13,.,TRBV18,TRBJ1-1,few,CASCTGLGTEAFF,TGTGCCAGCTGTACAGGGTTGGGCACTGAAGCTTTCTTT
13,.,TRBV29-1,TRBJ1-4,.,CSVEGRGGENLFF,TGCAGCGTTGAAGGCAGGGGAGGAGAAAATCTGTTTTTT
14,.,TRBV10-3,TRBJ2-2,few,CATEDSPNTGELFF,TGTGCCACGGAGGACAGCCCGAACACCGGGGAGCTGTTTTTT
15,TRBD1,TRBV7-2,TRBJ2-7,.,CASSFTGTGEYEQYF,TGTGCCAGCAGCTTCACCGGGACAGGGGAGTACGAGCAGTACTTC
15,.,TRBV5-1,TRBJ1-2,.,CASSFLQGTSYGYTF,TGCGCCAGCAGCTTTTTACAGGGTACTAGCTATGGCTACACCTTC
14,.,TRBV2,TRBJ2-3,.,CASTQRTNTDTQYF,TGTGCCAGCACCCAAAGGACGAACACAGATACGCAGTATTTT
13,.,TRBV12-3/TRBV12-4,TRBJ2-7,.,CASSFTVRGEQYF,TGTGCCAGCAGTTTCACGGTGCGCGGCGAGCAGTACTTC
15,.,TRBV3-1,TRBJ1-1,.,CASSRQEEGHTEAFF,TGTGCCAGCAGCCGGCAGGAGGAGGGACACACTGAAGCTTTCTTT
12,.,TRBV27,TRBJ1-1,once,CASKDTRMKAFF,TGTGCCAGCAAAGACACCAGAATGAAGGCTTTCTTT
15,TRBD2,TRBV5-1,TRBJ2-1,.,CASSLLSSRGGEQFF,TGCGCCAGCAGCTTGCTCTCTTCCCGGGGGGGGGAGCAGTTCTTC
17,TRBD2,TRBV13,TRBJ2-7,.,CASSLAPGLAGVGEQYF,TGTGCCAGCAGCTTAGCCCCAGGACTAGCGGGGGTCGGCGAGCAGTACTTC
17,.,TRBV13,TRBJ2-3,.,CASSLTVSLHSTDAQYF,TGTGCCAGCAGCCTGACCGTTAGCCTGCATAGCACAGATGCGCAGTATTTT
16,TRBD2,TRBV5-1,TRBJ2-7,many,CASSLQAGGLTYEQYF,TGCGCCAGCAGCCTACAAGCGGGGGGATTAACCTACGAGCAGTACTTC
15,.,TRBV7-2,TRBJ2-3,.,CASSPGGGSTDTQYF,TGTGCCAGCAGCCCCGGGGGCGGAAGCACAGATACGCAGTATTTT
15,.,TRBV7-2,TRBJ1-1,.,CASSWWGAEVAEAFF,TGTGCCAGCAGCTGGTGGGGGGCAGAGGTCGCTGAAGCTTTCTTT